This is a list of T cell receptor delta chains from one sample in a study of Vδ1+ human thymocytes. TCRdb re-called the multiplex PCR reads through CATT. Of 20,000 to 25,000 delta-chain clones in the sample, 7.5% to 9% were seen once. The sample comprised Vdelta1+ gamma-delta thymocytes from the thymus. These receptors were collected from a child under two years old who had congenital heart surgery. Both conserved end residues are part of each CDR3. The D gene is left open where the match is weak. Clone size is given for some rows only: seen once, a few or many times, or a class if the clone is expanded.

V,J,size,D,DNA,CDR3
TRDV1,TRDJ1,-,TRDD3,TGTGCTCTTGGGGTCACTTTGCACTGGGGGCCACCGGGCGATAAACTCATCTTT,CALGVTLHWGPPGDKLIF
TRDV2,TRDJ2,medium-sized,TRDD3,TGTGCCTGTGACACCGGAACTGGGGGATCGACAGCACAACTCTTCTTT,CACDTGTGGSTAQLFF
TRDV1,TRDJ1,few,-,TGTGCTCTTGGGGAACCATTTCACCGAGGCCCCGATAAACTCATCTTT,CALGEPFHRGPDKLIF
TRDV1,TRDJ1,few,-,TGTGCTCTTGGGGGTAGAGGGCCTACTGGGGATAAACTCATCTTT,CALGGRGPTGDKLIF
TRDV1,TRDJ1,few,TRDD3,TGTGCTCTTGGGGAACAAGTCACTGTTAGATACTGGGGCGCAATCACCGATAAACTCATCTTT,CALGEQVTVRYWGAITDKLIF
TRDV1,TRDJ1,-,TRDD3,TGTGCTCTTGGGGAACTATACGCCTCCTACTGGGGGATAAACCCCGGGAAACTCATCTTT,CALGELYASYWGINPGKLIF
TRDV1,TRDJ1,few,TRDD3,TGTGCTCTTGGGGAACACTCTACTGGGGATCCCTGTAGCTCCGATAAACTCATCTTT,CALGEHSTGDPCSSDKLIF
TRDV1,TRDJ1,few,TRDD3,TGTGCTCTTGGGGAAACGGGTCCGTCGTTGGGGGATATTCCCGATAAACTCATCTTT,CALGETGPSLGDIPDKLIF
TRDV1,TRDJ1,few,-,TGTGCTCTTGGGGAAGTCCCCTACTCGTATCTGAGACCGTACACCGATAAACTCATCTTT,CALGEVPYSYLRPYTDKLIF
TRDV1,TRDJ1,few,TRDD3,TGTGCTCTTGGGGAACGAATGGGGCCCTACGCTCAACTGGGGGATACGCCGTACACCGATAAACTCATCTTT,CALGERMGPYAQLGDTPYTDKLIF
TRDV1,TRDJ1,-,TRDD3,TGTGCTCTTGGGGAATACCTGGGGGCTCACACCGATAAACTCATCTTT,CALGEYLGAHTDKLIF
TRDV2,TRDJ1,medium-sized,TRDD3,TGTGCCTGTGACCCACCCTTCGTACTGGGGGGGACGTACACCGATAAACTCATCTTT,CACDPPFVLGGTYTDKLIF